The 9 T cell receptor beta chains given below trace back to one sample, sequenced in a study of cytomegalovirus exposure and HLA in healthy donors. The PCR ran on 60 Vbeta and 13 Jbeta primers. Some clones are missing from TCRdb's copy, which holds only in-frame ones; the method was immunoSEQ multiplex PCR. The table has more than 95,000 clones, roughly four fifths seen once. The sequencing sample was made of PBMCs. These receptors were collected from a woman between 40 and 50 years old in good health and CMV-seropositive.

CDR3: CASSYGQPYGYTF. Here the CDR3 DNA reads TGTGCCAGCAGTTACGGACAGCCCTATGGCTACACCTTC. The rearrangement uses TRBV2 and TRBJ1-2; perhaps TRBD1 as D (6 bases). Germline V gives CDR1 SNHLY, CDR2 FYNNEI. Between the trimmed V and J ends, which lost 5 bases and 4 bases, there was a span of 11 bases. The CDR3 totals 13 residues.

V gene TRBV5-1 combines with J gene TRBJ2-1, with TRBD2 identical over 11 bases. The V segment lost 4 bases and the J segment 1 base; nucleotides outside the gene matches: 10. The CDR3 totals 18 residues. The V gene's germline CDR1 is SGHRS and CDR2 YFSETQ. CDR3 amino acids: CASSPGLAGGASYNEQFF. CDR3 sequence (DNA): TGCGCCAGCAGCCCTGGTCTAGCGGGAGGCGCATCCTACAATGAGCAGTTCTTC.

The chain employs TRBV28 and TRBJ2-2, with 12 bases lining up with TRBD2. Trimming cost V 6 bases and J 6 bases; bases outside gene matches: 8. Germline CDR1 and CDR2: MDHEN and SYDVKM. This CDR3 is built from 16 residues. This chain's CDR3 is CASRTRLAGAAGELFF. In DNA, the CDR3 is TGTGCCAGCAGAACAAGACTAGCGGGAGCGGCCGGGGAGCTGTTTTTT.

In its sample, this clone was seen once. The chain has TRBV9 and TRBJ2-3; D gene uncertain. Germline V CDR1 and CDR2: SGDLS, YYNGEE. Between the trimmed V and J ends, which lost 0 bases and 1 base, there was a span of 12 bases. The CDR3 spans 16 residues. Written as DNA, the CDR3 is TGTGCCAGCAGCGTAGGTAGTATTCCCCGCACAGATACGCAGTATTTT. Amino acids: CASSVGSIPRTDTQYF.

This chain joins TRBV28 and TRBJ1-3; D is unclear. The CDR3 is 17 residues long. Germline CDR1 reads MDHEN; CDR2 reads SYDVKM. V gave up 10 bases and J gave up 1 base, with 23 bases separating them. CDR3 sequence: CATSELVFSKSGNTIYF. CDR3 in DNA: TGTGCCACTTCGGAGTTGGTGTTTTCAAAGTCTGGAAACACCATATATTTT.

This chain uses TRBV2 with TRBJ2-2; 13 bases match TRBD2. Trimming removed 8 bases from V and 4 bases from J; junction bases left unmatched: 10. Germline V gene data show CDR1 as SNHLY and CDR2 as FYNNEI. The CDR3 covers 17 residues. Here the CDR3 reads CASHRGGLAGITGELFF. As DNA, the CDR3 is TGTGCCAGCCATCGAGGGGGACTAGCGGGAATCACCGGGGAGCTGTTTTTT.

The chain has TRBV30 and TRBJ2-1; TRBD1 matches at 8 bases. The V gene's germline CDR1 is GTSNPN and CDR2 SVGIG (reference sequence). Trimming took 1 base from V and 9 from J; bases not matched to a gene: 8. The CDR3 is 14 residues long. CDR3 sequence: CAWSEGQGASEQFF. CDR3 sequence (DNA): TGTGCCTGGAGTGAAGGGCAGGGGGCAAGTGAGCAGTTCTTC.

The chain employs TRBV30 and TRBJ2-7, with 9 bases identical to TRBD2. In germline, CDR1 is GTSNPN, CDR2 SVGIG (reference sequence). The CDR3 contains 16 residues. V trimming: 0 bases; J trimming: 0 bases; junction bases outside the gene matches: 6. CDR3 DNA sequence: TGTGCCTGGAGTGTATTAAGGACTAGCGCCTCCTACGAGCAGTACTTC. As protein: CAWSVLRTSASYEQYF. Full variable domain (outside the CDR3, taken from reference TRBV30 and TRBJ2-7): SQTIHQWPATLVQPVGSPLSLECTVEGTSNPNLYWYRQAAGRGLQLLFYSVGIGQISSEVPQNLSASRPQDRQFILSSKKLLLSDSGFYLCAWSVLRTSASYEQYFGPGTRLTVT.

V gene TRBV25-1 combines with J gene TRBJ2-5; 8 nucleotides line up with TRBD1. Germline CDR1 reads MGHDK; CDR2 reads SYGVNS. V was clipped by 5 bases and J by 2 bases; unmatched bases: 7. CDR3 size: 15 residues. The CDR3 reads CASSIPRQGQETQYF. The CDR3 region has the DNA TGTGCCAGCAGTATCCCTCGACAGGGGCAAGAGACCCAGTACTTC.